This T cell receptor (beta chain) was profiled in a study of cytomegalovirus exposure and HLA in healthy donors. At the level of the study: Earlier results showed roughly 120 million unique TCR beta sequences derived from approximately 170 million T cells. Study-level findings and limits: Researchers reported that a few CMV-associated chains were confirmed in vitro as CMV antigen-specific. TCR beta chains numbering more than 150 were designated cytomegalovirus-associated.

Healthy bone marrow donors made up the cohort. Primers included in the PCR were 60 Vbeta and 13 Jbeta primers. Clones were read by immunoSEQ multiplex PCR, and TCRdb kept only the in-frame ones, dropping some. The profile shows 70,000 to 100,000 clones, 75% to 90% of them singletons. This clone occurred once. Its antigen is not known. V was pared by 4 bases and J by 0 bases, with 15 bases between. The CDR3 is 16 amino acids. Germline assignment: CDR1 SGHVS and CDR2 FNYEAQ. The sequence was collected from a man aged 50-60 years in good health and CMV-seropositive. The chain links TRBV7-6 to TRBJ1-2; a possible D gene is TRBD1 (6 bases). Material for sequencing was PBMCs. CDR3 nucleotide sequence: TGTGCCAGCAGCTCAATTGGGGGCGGAACTAACTATGGCTACACCTTC. Protein product: CASSSIGGGTNYGYTF. The variable domain in full, with the rest retrieved from reference TRBV7-6 and TRBJ1-2, is GAGVSQSPRYKVTKRGQDVALRCDPISGHVSLYWYRQALGQGPEFLTYFNYEAQQDKSGLPNDRFSAERPEGSISTLTIQRTEQRDSAMYRCASSSIGGGTNYGYTFGSGTRLTVV.